The text below deals with one TCR beta chain. This sample was taken from a study of blood T cell repertoires in COVID-19. The germline V gene encodes CDR1 MDHEN and CDR2 SYDVKM. The ends were cut back, 6 bases at V and 0 bases at J, with 17 bases in the middle. This CDR3 is built from 16 residues. Sequencing was performed with immunoSEQ multiplex PCR; in TCRdb, only in-frame clones are kept and a portion is missing. The sample gives more than 90,000 clones, 86% of which show up once; about 7.4% is in the top ten. The sequence derives from a man between 65 and 85 years old who had recovered from COVID-19. Sequencing input: peripheral blood. The rearrangement uses TRBV28 and TRBJ1-2; no clear D gene. The CDR3 protein is CASSSGSPFSNYGYTF. In nucleotides, the CDR3 is TGTGCCAGCAGCTCGGGGTCCCCCTTTTCTAACTATGGCTACACCTTC.